These 16 T cell receptor beta chains share one sample of origin, sequenced in a study of technical replicates of blood from a handful of donors (TCRdb year 2017). The protocol used for the library was the immunoSEQ multiplex PCR assay. TCRdb retrieved this table from immuneACCESS and kept in-frame rearrangements only. Not all clones are present; in checked studies, unresolved V genes account for under half, and no reason is known for the remainder. Present in this sample are around 76,000 clones, 75% to 95% of which were seen just once. Roughly 0.25% of the sample comes from the top ten. Source material: T cells isolated from PBMCs. These receptors originate from a human donor in good health.

This clone was counted between two and nine times. The gene calls are TRBV18 and TRBJ1-2, with D possibly being TRBD1 (5 bases). CDR1 KGHSH and CDR2 LQKENI come from the germline V gene. This CDR3 is 13 amino acids long. V was shortened by 4 bases and J by 4 bases, with 10 bases between the two germline ends. The CDR3 sequence is CASSQPTAYGYTF. In DNA form, the CDR3 reads TGTGCCAGCTCACAGCCGACAGCCTATGGCTACACCTTC.

This clone was counted a few times. The chain uses TRBV27 and TRBJ1-4, with D unresolved. CDR1 and CDR2 (germline): MNHEY, SMNVEV (reference sequence). This CDR3 region has 14 residues. The V gene lost 0 bases and the J gene lost 8 bases, with 10 bases spanning the gap. The CDR3 is CASSLSPGVEKLFF. The CDR3 DNA follows: TGTGCCAGCAGTTTATCGCCCGGGGTCGAAAAACTGTTTTTT.

The chain is built from TRBV30 and TRBJ1-5; possibly TRBD1 for D (6 bases). Germline V gene sequence: CDR1 GTSNPN, CDR2 SVGIG (reference sequence). The CDR3 is 13 residues long. V dropped 5 bases and J dropped 1 base, with 9 bases sitting between them. DNA for the CDR3: TGTGCCTGGGCGACAGGAAGCAATCAGCCCCAGCATTTT. It specifies CAWATGSNQPQHF. The variable domain in full, with the rest retrieved from reference TRBV30 and TRBJ1-5, is SQTIHQWPATLVQPVGSPLSLECTVEGTSNPNLYWYRQAAGRGLQLLFYSVGIGQISSEVPQNLSASRPQDRQFILSSKKLLLSDSGFYLCAWATGSNQPQHFGDGTRLSIL.

This clone has a single count. The chain has TRBV7-3 and TRBJ2-3, with a weak D call TRBD1 (5 bases). This CDR3 region has 14 residues. Germline assignment: CDR1 SGHTA and CDR2 FQGTGA. The V and J ends lost 3 bases and 2 bases respectively, with 9 bases between them. CDR3 region: CASSFDRNTDTQYF. The CDR3 coding sequence is TGTGCCAGCAGCTTTGACAGAAACACAGATACGCAGTATTTT.

The chain is built from TRBV7-9 and TRBJ1-2; tentatively, D is TRBD1 (5 bases). V was clipped by 5 bases and J by 2 bases, with 18 bases between them. The CDR3 is 16 amino acids. From germline, CDR1 is SEHNR and CDR2 FQNEAQ (reference sequence). CDR3: CASSPPPIGANYGYTF. The DNA for the CDR3 is TGTGCCAGCAGCCCTCCGCCAATAGGGGCAAACTATGGCTACACCTTC. Using reference TRBV7-9 and TRBJ1-2 for the parts outside the CDR3, the full variable domain is DTGVSQNPRHKITKRGQNVTFRCDPISEHNRLYWYRQTLGQGPEFLTYFQNEAQLEKSRLLSDRFSAERPKGSFSTLEIQRTEQGDSAMYLCASSPPPIGANYGYTFGSGTRLTVV.

V usage is TRBV7-2 and J usage is TRBJ2-2; D is uncertain. V lost 1 base and J lost 7, with 4 bases in between. There are 12 residues in the CDR3. The V gene's germline CDR1 is SGHTA and CDR2 FQGNSA. The DNA of the CDR3 is TGTGCCAGCAGCTTAGAGAGCGGGGAGCTGTTTTTT. Residues: CASSLESGELFF.

J is TRBJ2-7 and V is TRBV19; 8 nucleotides align to TRBD1. Germline assignment: CDR1 LNHDA and CDR2 SQIVND (reference sequence). With 5 bases clipped from V and 0 bases from J, the junction kept 9 bases outside the gene matches. This CDR3 comprises 16 residues. CDR3 residues: CASSHNRDRFSYEQYF. The CDR3 nucleotides read TGTGCCAGTAGTCACAACCGGGACAGGTTCTCCTACGAGCAGTACTTC.

This chain joins TRBV7-6 and TRBJ1-1; D possibly corresponds to TRBD1 (5 bases). CDR1 is SGHVS and CDR2 is FNYEAQ in the germline V gene. V lost 1 base and J 4 bases, leaving 19 bases between the germline ends. CDR3 size: 17 residues. The CDR3 sequence: CASSLGLLTGEGTEAFF. CDR3 sequence (DNA): TGTGCCAGCAGCTTAGGCCTTTTAACGGGGGAGGGCACTGAAGCTTTCTTT.

This chain joins TRBV7-9 and TRBJ1-2, with TRBD1 as a possible D gene (5 bases). Deletions cut 3 bases from V and 4 bases from J, with 24 bases between. Germline V gene sequence: CDR1 SEHNR, CDR2 FQNEAQ (reference sequence). The CDR3 sequence is 18 residues long. CDR3 loop: CASSFSDSGVRLVYGYTF. The CDR3 coding sequence is TGTGCCAGCAGCTTCAGCGACAGTGGCGTTAGGTTAGTCTATGGCTACACCTTC.

This rearrangement joins TRBV14 to TRBJ1-3; no firm D call. V lost 2 bases, J lost 4 bases, and 15 bases lay in between. CDR3 length: 16 amino acids. CDR1 and CDR2 (germline): SGHDN, FVKESK. CDR3 loop: CASSQTRVSIGNTIYF. The CDR3 coding sequence is TGTGCCAGCAGCCAAACGAGGGTTTCTATCGGAAACACCATATATTTT.

CDR3 sequence (DNA): TGTGCCAGTACTGGAACAGGCGGTTATAGCAATCAGCCCCAGCATTTT. This sequence encodes CASTGTGGYSNQPQHF. This rearrangement joins TRBV19 to TRBJ1-5; the D gene is possibly TRBD1 (5 bases). This CDR3 has 16 residues. The V end lost 7 bases, the J end lost 0 bases, and 16 bases lay between the germline ends. Germline V CDR1 and CDR2: LNHDA, SQIVND (reference sequence).

The chain uses TRBV30 and TRBJ2-3; 9 bases agree with TRBD2. The germline V gene has CDR1 GTSNPN and CDR2 SVGIG (reference sequence). The CDR3 has 15 residues. V shed 0 bases, J shed 1 base, and the junction held 2 bases outside the gene matches. The DNA of the CDR3 is TGTGCCTGGAGTGTAGTAGCGGGAGGCACAGATACGCAGTATTTT. Its protein is CAWSVVAGGTDTQYF. Full variable domain (outside the CDR3, taken from reference TRBV30 and TRBJ2-3): SQTIHQWPATLVQPVGSPLSLECTVEGTSNPNLYWYRQAAGRGLQLLFYSVGIGQISSEVPQNLSASRPQDRQFILSSKKLLLSDSGFYLCAWSVVAGGTDTQYFGPGTRLTVL.

V usage is TRBV5-1 and J usage is TRBJ2-3; D gene uncertain. The germline CDR1 and CDR2 sequences are SGHRS and YFSETQ. CDR3 length: 13 residues. The V end lost 0 bases, the J end lost 4 bases, and 6 bases lay between the germline ends. The CDR3 DNA reads as TGCGCCAGCAGCTTGGCAGGCGCAGATACGCAGTATTTT. Its translation: CASSLAGADTQYF.

The chain is built from TRBV5-1 and TRBJ2-7; 9 positions agree with TRBD2. V trimming: 7 bases; J trimming: 0 bases; junction bases outside the gene matches: 14. Germline CDR1 is SGHRS and CDR2 is YFSETQ. The CDR3 loop spans 17 amino acids. The CDR3 nucleotides are TGCGCCAGCGGGCGAGGGGCTAGCGGGACGAGCTCCTACGAGCAGTACTTC. Translated, it gives CASGRGASGTSSYEQYF.

This sequence joins TRBV28 and TRBJ1-1, with unresolved D. V lost 3 bases and J lost 0, with 11 bases in between. Germline assignment: CDR1 MDHEN and CDR2 SYDVKM. The length of the CDR3 is 15 residues. Here the CDR3 reads CASSFPGFMNTEAFF. CDR3 nucleotides: TGTGCCAGCAGTTTTCCGGGTTTTATGAACACTGAAGCTTTCTTT.

The chain joins TRBV11-3 to TRBJ1-1, with D possibly matching TRBD1 (6 bases). The CDR3 has 15 residues. The germline V gene has CDR1 SGHNT and CDR2 YENEEA. V was pared by 0 bases and J by 3 bases, with 11 bases between. The CDR3 DNA reads as TGTGCCAGCAGCTTAGAGGGGGCCTTCTACACTGAAGCTTTCTTT. As protein: CASSLEGAFYTEAFF.